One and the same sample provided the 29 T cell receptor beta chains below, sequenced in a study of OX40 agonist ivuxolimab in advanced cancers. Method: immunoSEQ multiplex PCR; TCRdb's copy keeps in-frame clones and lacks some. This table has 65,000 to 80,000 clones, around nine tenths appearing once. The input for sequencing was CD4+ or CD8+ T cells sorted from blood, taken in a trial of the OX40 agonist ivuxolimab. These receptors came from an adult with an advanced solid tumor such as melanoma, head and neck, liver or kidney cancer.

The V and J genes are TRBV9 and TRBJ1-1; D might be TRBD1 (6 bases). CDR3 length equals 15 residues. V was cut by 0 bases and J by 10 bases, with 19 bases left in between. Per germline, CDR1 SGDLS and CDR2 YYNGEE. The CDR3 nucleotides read TGTGCCAGCAGCGTAGCGGTGGGGGCGAACCTTGGAGCTTTCTTT. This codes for CASSVAVGANLGAFF.

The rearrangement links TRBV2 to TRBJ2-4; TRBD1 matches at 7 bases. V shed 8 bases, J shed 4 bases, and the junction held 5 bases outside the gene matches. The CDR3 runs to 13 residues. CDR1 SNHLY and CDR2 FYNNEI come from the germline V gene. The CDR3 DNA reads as TGTGCCAGCGGGACGGGACAGAAAAACATTCAGTACTTC. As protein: CASGTGQKNIQYF.

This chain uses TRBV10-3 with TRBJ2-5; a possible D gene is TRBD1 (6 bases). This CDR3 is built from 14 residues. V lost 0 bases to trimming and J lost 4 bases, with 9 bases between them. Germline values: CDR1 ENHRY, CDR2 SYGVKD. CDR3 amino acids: CAISESTGRETQYF. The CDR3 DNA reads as TGTGCCATCAGTGAGTCAACAGGGCGAGAGACCCAGTACTTC.

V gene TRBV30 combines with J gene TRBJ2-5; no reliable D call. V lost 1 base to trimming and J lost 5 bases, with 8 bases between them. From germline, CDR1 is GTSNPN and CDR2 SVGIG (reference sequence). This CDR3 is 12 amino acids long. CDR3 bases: TGTGCCTGGAGTGAGACCCGGGAGACCCAGTACTTC. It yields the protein CAWSETRETQYF.

The chain's CDR3 is CASSLGPTGFNQPQHF. DNA for the CDR3: TGTGCCAGCAGCCTGGGCCCAACAGGTTTCAATCAGCCCCAGCATTTT. The genes are TRBV5-6 and TRBJ1-5, with D possibly being TRBD1 (5 bases). The CDR3 consists of 16 residues. Germline-derived CDR1 and CDR2 are SGHDT and YYEEEE. Trimming left V 4 bases short and J 3 bases short, with 17 bases between.

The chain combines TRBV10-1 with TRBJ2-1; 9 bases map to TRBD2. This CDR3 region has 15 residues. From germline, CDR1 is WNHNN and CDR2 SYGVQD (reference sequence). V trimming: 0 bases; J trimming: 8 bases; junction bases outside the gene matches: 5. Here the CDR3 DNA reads TGCGCCAGCAGTGAGTCTAGCGGGAGTGTCTATGAGCAGTTCTTC. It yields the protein CASSESSGSVYEQFF.

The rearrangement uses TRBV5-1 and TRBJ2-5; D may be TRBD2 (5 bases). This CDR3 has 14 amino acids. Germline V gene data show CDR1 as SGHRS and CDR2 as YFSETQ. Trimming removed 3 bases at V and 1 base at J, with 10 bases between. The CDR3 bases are TGCGCCAGCAGCTATAGCGTACTCCAAGAGACCCAGTACTTC. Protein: CASSYSVLQETQYF.

DNA of the CDR3: TGTGCCATCAGTGAGTCGGGGGGACAGGGATACACTGAAGCTTTCTTT. It yields the protein CAISESGGQGYTEAFF. The V call is TRBV10-3, the J call TRBJ1-1; 9 nucleotides line up with TRBD1. CDR1 is ENHRY, CDR2 SYGVKD, per germline. CDR3 length equals 16 residues. Germline trimming cut 0 bases from V and 3 bases from J; bases unmatched to any gene: 5.

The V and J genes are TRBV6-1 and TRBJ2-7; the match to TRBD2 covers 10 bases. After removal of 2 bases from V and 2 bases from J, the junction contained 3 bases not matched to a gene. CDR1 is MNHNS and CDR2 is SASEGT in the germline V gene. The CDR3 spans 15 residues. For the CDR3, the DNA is TGTGCCAGCAGTGAATCGAGCGGGGGGGCCTACGAGCAGTACTTC. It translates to CASSESSGGAYEQYF.

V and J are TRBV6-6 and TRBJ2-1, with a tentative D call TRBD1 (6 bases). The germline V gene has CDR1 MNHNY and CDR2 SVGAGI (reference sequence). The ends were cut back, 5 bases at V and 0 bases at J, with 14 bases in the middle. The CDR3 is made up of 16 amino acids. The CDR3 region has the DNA TGTGCCAGCAGTCCTTTACAGGGCTTCTCCTACAATGAGCAGTTCTTC. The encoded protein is CASSPLQGFSYNEQFF.

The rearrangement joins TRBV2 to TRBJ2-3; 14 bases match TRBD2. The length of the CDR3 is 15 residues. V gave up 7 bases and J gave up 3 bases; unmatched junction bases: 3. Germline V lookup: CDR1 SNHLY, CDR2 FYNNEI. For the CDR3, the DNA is TGTGCCAGCAAGGGACTAGCGGGAGTTACAGATACGCAGTATTTT. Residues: CASKGLAGVTDTQYF.

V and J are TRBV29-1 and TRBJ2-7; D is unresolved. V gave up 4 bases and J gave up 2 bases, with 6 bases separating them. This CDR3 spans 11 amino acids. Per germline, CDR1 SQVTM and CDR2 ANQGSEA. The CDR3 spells CSVGSTYEQYF. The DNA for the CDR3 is TGCAGCGTTGGAAGCACCTACGAGCAGTACTTC.

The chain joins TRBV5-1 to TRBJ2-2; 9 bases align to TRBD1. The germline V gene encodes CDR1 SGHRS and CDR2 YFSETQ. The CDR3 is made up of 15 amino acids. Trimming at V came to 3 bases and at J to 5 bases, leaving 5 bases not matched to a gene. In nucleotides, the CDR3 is TGCGCCAGCAGCTCGGGACAGGGAAGAACCGGGGAGCTGTTTTTT. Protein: CASSSGQGRTGELFF.

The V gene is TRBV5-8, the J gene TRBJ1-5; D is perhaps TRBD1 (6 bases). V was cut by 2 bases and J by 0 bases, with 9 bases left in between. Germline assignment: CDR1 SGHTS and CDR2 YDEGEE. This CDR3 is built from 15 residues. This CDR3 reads CASSFQGYSNQPQHF. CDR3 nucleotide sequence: TGTGCCAGCAGCTTCCAGGGGTATAGCAATCAGCCCCAGCATTTT.

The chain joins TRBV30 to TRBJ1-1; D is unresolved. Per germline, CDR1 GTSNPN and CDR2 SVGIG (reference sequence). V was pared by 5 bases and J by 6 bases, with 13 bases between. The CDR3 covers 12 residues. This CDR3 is CAWDRVTAEAFF. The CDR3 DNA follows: TGTGCCTGGGACCGCGTGACCGCTGAAGCTTTCTTT.

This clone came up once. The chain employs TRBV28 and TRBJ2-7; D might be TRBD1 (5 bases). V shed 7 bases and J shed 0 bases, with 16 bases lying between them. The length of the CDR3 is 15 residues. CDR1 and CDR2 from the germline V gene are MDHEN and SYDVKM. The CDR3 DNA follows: TGTGCCAGCACCCAGGGTGGCGGTAGCTCCTACGAGCAGTACTTC. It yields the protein CASTQGGGSSYEQYF. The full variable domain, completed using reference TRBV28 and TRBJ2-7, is DVKVTQSSRYLVKRTGEKVFLECVQDMDHENMFWYRQDPGLGLRLIYFSYDVKMKEKGDIPEGYSVSREKKERFSLILESASTNQTSMYLCASTQGGGSSYEQYFGPGTRLTVT.

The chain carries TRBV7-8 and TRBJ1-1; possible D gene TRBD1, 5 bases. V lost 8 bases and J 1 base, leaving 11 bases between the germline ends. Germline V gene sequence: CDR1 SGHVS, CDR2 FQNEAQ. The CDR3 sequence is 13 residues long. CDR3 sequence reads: CASVWGRNTEAFF. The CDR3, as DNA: TGTGCCAGCGTGTGGGGCCGGAACACTGAAGCTTTCTTT.

For the CDR3, the DNA is TGTGCCAGCTCACCAAATCCAGGGGGGAACACTGAAGCTTTCTTT. Translated, it gives CASSPNPGGNTEAFF. This chain joins TRBV18 and TRBJ1-1, with 7 nucleotides matching TRBD1. Germline-derived CDR1 and CDR2 are KGHSH and LQKENI. The CDR3 runs to 15 residues. V shed 2 bases and J 1 base; nucleotides not matched to a gene: 4.

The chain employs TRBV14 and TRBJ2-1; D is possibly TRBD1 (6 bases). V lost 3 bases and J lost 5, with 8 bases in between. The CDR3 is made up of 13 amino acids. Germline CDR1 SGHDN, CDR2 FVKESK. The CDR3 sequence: CASSQDSHNEQFF. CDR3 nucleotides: TGTGCCAGCAGCCAGGACAGCCACAATGAGCAGTTCTTC.

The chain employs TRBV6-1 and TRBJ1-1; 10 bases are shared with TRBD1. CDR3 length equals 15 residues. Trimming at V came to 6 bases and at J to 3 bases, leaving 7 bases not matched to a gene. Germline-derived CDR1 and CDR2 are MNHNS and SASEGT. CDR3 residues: CASRRQGAGDTEAFF. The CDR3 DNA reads TGTGCCAGCAGACGACAGGGGGCGGGGGACACTGAAGCTTTCTTT.

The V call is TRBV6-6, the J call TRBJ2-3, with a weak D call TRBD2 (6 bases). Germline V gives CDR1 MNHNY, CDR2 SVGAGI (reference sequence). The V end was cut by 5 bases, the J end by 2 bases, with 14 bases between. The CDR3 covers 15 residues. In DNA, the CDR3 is TGTGCCAGCAGTCTTCAGCGGGTCTCCACAGATACGCAGTATTTT. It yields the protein CASSLQRVSTDTQYF.

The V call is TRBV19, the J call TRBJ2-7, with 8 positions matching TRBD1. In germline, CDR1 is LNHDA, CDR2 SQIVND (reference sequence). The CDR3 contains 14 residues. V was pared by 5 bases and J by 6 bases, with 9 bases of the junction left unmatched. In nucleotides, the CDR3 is TGTGCCAGTAGTTCGAGACAGGGGACCCCCGAGCAGTACTTC. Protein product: CASSSRQGTPEQYF.

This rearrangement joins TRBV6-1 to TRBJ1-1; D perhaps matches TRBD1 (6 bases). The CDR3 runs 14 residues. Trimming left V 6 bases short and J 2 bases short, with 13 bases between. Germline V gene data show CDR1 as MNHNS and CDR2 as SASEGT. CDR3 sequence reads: CASSFPRGNTEAFF. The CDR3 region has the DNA TGTGCCAGCAGCTTCCCCAGGGGCAACACTGAAGCTTTCTTT.

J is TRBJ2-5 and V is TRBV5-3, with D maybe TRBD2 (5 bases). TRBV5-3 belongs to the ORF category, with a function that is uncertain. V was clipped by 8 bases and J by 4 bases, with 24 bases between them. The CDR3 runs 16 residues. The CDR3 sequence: CASRGKGGRTLETQYF. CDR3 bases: TGTGCCAGCCGAGGAAAGGGCGGGCGGACCTTAGAGACCCAGTACTTC.

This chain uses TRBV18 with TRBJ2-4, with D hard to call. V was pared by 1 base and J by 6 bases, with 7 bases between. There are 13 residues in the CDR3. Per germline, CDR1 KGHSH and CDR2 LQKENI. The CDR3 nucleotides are TGTGCCAGCTCACCACAAGGAGTAAACATTCAGTACTTC. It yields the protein CASSPQGVNIQYF.

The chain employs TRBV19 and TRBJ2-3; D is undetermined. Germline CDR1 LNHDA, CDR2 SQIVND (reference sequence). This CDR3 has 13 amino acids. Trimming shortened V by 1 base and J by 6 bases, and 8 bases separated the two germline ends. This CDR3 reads CASSIVFRDTQYF. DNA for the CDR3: TGTGCCAGTAGTATAGTGTTCCGGGATACGCAGTATTTT.

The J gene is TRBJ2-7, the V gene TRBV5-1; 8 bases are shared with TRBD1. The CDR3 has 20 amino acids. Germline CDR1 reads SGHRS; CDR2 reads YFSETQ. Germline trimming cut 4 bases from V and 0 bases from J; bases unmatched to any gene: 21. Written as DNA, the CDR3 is TGCGCCAGCAGCCTAAAACCGGGACAGGCGGTAATAAACAACTCCTACGAGCAGTACTTC. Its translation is CASSLKPGQAVINNSYEQYF.

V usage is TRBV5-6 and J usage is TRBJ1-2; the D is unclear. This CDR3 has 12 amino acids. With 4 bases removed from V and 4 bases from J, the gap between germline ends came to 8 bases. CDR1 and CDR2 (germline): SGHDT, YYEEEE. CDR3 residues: CASSGPSYGYTF. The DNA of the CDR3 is TGTGCCAGCAGCGGGCCTAGCTATGGCTACACCTTC.

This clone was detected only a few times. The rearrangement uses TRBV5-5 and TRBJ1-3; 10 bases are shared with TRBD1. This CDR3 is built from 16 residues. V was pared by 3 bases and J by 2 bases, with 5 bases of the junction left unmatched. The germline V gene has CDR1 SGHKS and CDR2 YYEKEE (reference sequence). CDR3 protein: CASSWRTGGPGNTIYF. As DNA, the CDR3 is TGTGCCAGCAGCTGGAGGACAGGGGGGCCTGGAAACACCATATATTTT.